A selection of T cell receptor beta chains follows, all from one sample in a study of identifying expanded T cells in peripheral blood. Only in-frame clones appear in the TCRdb table, and some are missing; sequencing was by immunoSEQ multiplex PCR. The table shows 75,000 to 95,000 clones, with around 90% occurring only once. Specimen: blood. The receptors come from a person aged 18 to 69 in good health. CDR3s include the opening cysteine and the closing phenylalanine or tryptophan. Each record gives: D gene, CDR3 length, J gene, clone size, V gene, CDR3 protein, CDR3 DNA. D genes are given only for firm matches. Clone size is not always given. Where it is, it says once, few, many or a class for expanded clones.

>NA|13|TRBJ2-7|NA|TRBV7-9
CASSSNYDHEQYF
TGTGCCAGCAGCTCAAACTACGACCACGAGCAGTACTTC
>TRBD2|17|TRBJ2-1|NA|TRBV4-3
CASSLGGSGGVGNEQFF
TGCGCCAGCAGCCTAGGGGGTAGCGGGGGAGTGGGGAATGAGCAGTTCTTC
>NA|17|TRBJ1-5|few|TRBV4-1
CASSHRSGQVGNQPQHF
TGCGCCAGCAGCCACCGATCGGGGCAAGTCGGCAATCAGCCCCAGCATTTT
>NA|14|TRBJ2-7|NA|TRBV6-5
CASNPGHGSYEQYF
TGTGCCAGCAATCCCGGACACGGATCCTACGAGCAGTACTTC
>NA|16|TRBJ1-4|once|TRBV25-1
CASSESWGGTNEKLFF
TGTGCCAGCAGTGAATCCTGGGGAGGGACTAATGAAAAACTGTTTTTT
>NA|12|TRBJ1-1|NA|TRBV11-3
CASSLEGNEAFF
TGTGCCAGCAGCTTAGAGGGGAATGAAGCTTTCTTT
>NA|13|TRBJ1-5|NA|TRBV13
CASSLGGDQPQHF
TGTGCCAGCAGCTTAGGTGGGGATCAGCCCCAGCATTTT
>NA|11|TRBJ2-2|NA|TRBV7-6
CASSPRGELFF
TGTGCCAGCAGCCCACGGGGGGAGCTGTTTTTT
>TRBD1|17|TRBJ1-6|NA|TRBV11-2
CASSARQGGLYNSPLHF
TGTGCCAGCAGCGCGAGACAGGGGGGGCTCTATAATTCACCCCTCCACTTT
>NA|15|TRBJ1-5|NA|TRBV7-2
CASSLYPESNQPQHF
TGTGCCAGCAGCTTATACCCAGAGAGCAATCAGCCCCAGCATTTT
>NA|13|TRBJ2-1|once|TRBV29-1
CSVHFGFYNEQFF
TGCAGCGTTCACTTCGGTTTCTACAATGAGCAGTTCTTC
>NA|13|TRBJ2-7|NA|TRBV29-1
CSVSRGRLYEQYF
TGCAGCGTGTCGAGGGGGAGGCTGTACGAGCAGTACTTC
>NA|14|TRBJ2-3|once|TRBV11-3
CASAPQGITDTQYF
TGTGCCAGCGCTCCCCAGGGGATCACAGATACGCAGTATTTT
>NA|12|TRBJ1-1|few|TRBV10-3
CAISVGDTEAFF
TGTGCCATCAGTGTCGGGGACACTGAAGCTTTCTTT
>TRBD1|14|TRBJ1-1|NA|TRBV10-3
CAISESGGQGKAFF
TGTGCCATCAGTGAGTCTGGGGGACAGGGTAAAGCTTTCTTT
>TRBD2|13|TRBJ2-3|NA|TRBV10-3
CATGLAGGPAQYF
TGTGCCACGGGACTAGCGGGAGGCCCAGCGCAGTATTTT
>NA|16|TRBJ2-3|once|TRBV19
CASSRNRVIGADTQYF
TGTGCCAGTAGTAGGAACAGGGTCATTGGCGCAGATACGCAGTATTTT
>NA|13|TRBJ1-1|NA|TRBV5-6
CASSLVGSIEAFF
TGTGCCAGCAGCTTGGTTGGCAGCATTGAAGCTTTCTTT
>TRBD2|15|TRBJ2-1|NA|TRBV19
CASSMGLARYNEQFF
TGTGCCAGTAGTATGGGACTAGCGAGGTACAATGAGCAGTTCTTC
>TRBD1|16|TRBJ2-7|once|TRBV7-9
CASSLGFEGQGREQYF
TGTGCCAGCAGCTTAGGTTTCGAGGGACAGGGTCGCGAGCAGTACTTC
>NA|13|TRBJ1-6|few|TRBV27
CASSLRLGQALHF
TGTGCCAGCAGTTTACGACTGGGCCAAGCCCTCCACTTT
>NA|13|TRBJ2-3|NA|TRBV19
CASTEGYTDTQYF
TGTGCCAGTACAGAAGGATACACAGATACGCAGTATTTT
>NA|12|TRBJ1-1|NA|TRBV5-4
CASSLEQGKAFF
TGTGCCAGCAGCTTGGAGCAGGGAAAAGCTTTCTTT
>NA|14|TRBJ1-4|NA|TRBV7-9
CASSLSNAGEKLFF
TGTGCCAGCAGCTTATCCAATGCCGGGGAAAAACTGTTTTTT
>NA|13|TRBJ1-1|NA|TRBV19
CASSAGASTEAFF
TGTGCCAGTAGTGCGGGGGCTAGCACTGAAGCTTTCTTT
>NA|14|TRBJ1-2|NA|TRBV9
CASRNDNYNYGYTF
TGTGCCAGCAGGAATGACAATTATAACTATGGCTACACCTTC
>NA|16|TRBJ2-2|NA|TRBV5-1
CASSLDASTGTGELFF
TGCGCCAGCAGCTTGGATGCTAGTACCGGCACCGGGGAGCTGTTTTTT
>TRBD2|15|TRBJ2-1|large|TRBV4-2
CASSSLAGSLDEQFF
TGTGCCAGCAGCTCCCTAGCGGGAAGTTTGGATGAGCAGTTCTTC
>TRBD1|14|TRBJ1-1|NA|TRBV10-1
CASSEGGPVAEAFF
TGCGCCAGCAGTGAAGGGGGCCCGGTCGCTGAAGCTTTCTTT
>NA|14|TRBJ2-5|NA|TRBV5-1
CASSLSGRSETQYF
TGCGCCAGCAGCCTGAGCGGCCGCTCAGAGACCCAGTACTTC
>TRBD1|13|TRBJ2-7|NA|TRBV7-9
CASGRDRRYEQYF
TGTGCCAGCGGAAGGGACAGGCGCTACGAGCAGTACTTC
>NA|16|TRBJ2-7|once|TRBV19
CASSIGSGGYSYEQYF
TGTGCCAGTAGTATAGGTTCCGGGGGTTACTCCTACGAGCAGTACTTC
>TRBD1|15|TRBJ2-7|NA|TRBV4-2
CASSDVTGVPYEQYF
TGTGCCAGCAGCGACGTCACAGGGGTTCCCTACGAGCAGTACTTC
>TRBD1|15|TRBJ1-2|NA|TRBV4-2
CASSPLQGYDYGYTF
TGTGCCAGCAGCCCTTTACAGGGGTATGACTATGGCTACACCTTC
>NA|13|TRBJ1-2|once|TRBV18
CASSPTGNYGYTF
TGTGCCAGCTCACCGACCGGTAACTATGGCTACACCTTC
>NA|13|TRBJ2-6|NA|TRBV18
CASSSSGANVLTF
TGTGCCAGCTCTTCATCTGGGGCCAACGTCCTGACTTTC
>NA|14|TRBJ2-7|NA|TRBV2
CASSASTATYEQYF
TGTGCCAGCAGTGCTTCGACGGCTACGTACGAGCAGTACTTC
>NA|11|TRBJ2-1|NA|TRBV29-1
CSVVDGNEQFF
TGCAGCGTTGTTGACGGGAATGAGCAGTTCTTC
>TRBD1|14|TRBJ1-3|NA|TRBV5-4
CASSYGQAGNTIYF
TGTGCCAGCAGCTATGGACAGGCTGGAAACACCATATATTTT
>NA|14|TRBJ1-6|NA|TRBV10-1
CASSDGGLNSPLHF
TGCGCCAGCAGTGATGGGGGGTTGAATTCACCCCTCCACTTT
>TRBD1|16|TRBJ1-2|NA|TRBV7-3
CASSSVQGASGYGYTF
TGTGCCAGCAGCTCAGTACAGGGGGCATCGGGCTATGGCTACACCTTC
>NA|13|TRBJ1-1|NA|TRBV6-1
CASSTETDTEAFF
TGTGCCAGCTCGACTGAGACGGACACTGAAGCTTTCTTT